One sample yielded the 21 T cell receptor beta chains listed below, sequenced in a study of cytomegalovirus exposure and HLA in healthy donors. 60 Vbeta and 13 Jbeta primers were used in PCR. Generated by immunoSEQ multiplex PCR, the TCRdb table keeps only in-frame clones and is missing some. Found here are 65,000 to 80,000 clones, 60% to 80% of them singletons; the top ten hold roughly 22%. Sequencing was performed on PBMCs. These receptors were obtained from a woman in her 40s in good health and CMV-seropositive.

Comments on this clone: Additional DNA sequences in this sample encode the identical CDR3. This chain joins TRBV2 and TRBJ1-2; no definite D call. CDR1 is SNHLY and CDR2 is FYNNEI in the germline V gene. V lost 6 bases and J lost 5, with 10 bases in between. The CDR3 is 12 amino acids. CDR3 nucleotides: TGTGCCAGCAGCCTAGATTCATATGGCTACACCTTC. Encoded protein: CASSLDSYGYTF.

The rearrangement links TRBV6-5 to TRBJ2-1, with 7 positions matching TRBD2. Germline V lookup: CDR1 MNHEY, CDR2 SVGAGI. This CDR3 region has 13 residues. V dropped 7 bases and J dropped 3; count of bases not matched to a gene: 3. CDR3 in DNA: TGTGCCAGCATGGGGGGGGGCTACAATGAGCAGTTCTTC. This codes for CASMGGGYNEQFF.

Here the CDR3 reads CSVEEGTTGTTYEQYF. For the CDR3, the DNA is TGCAGCGTTGAAGAGGGGACAACCGGTACAACCTACGAGCAGTACTTC. V is TRBV29-1 and J is TRBJ2-5; the D gene is possibly TRBD1 (6 bases). The J call is uncertain, as TRBJ2-7 better fits the DNA end. The CDR3 consists of 16 residues. Germline CDR1 is SQVTM and CDR2 is ANQGSEA.

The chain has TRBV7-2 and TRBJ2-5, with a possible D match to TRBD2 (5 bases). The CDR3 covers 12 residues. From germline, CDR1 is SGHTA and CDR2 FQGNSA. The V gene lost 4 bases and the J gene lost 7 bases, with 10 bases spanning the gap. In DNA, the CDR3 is TGTGCCAGCAGCTCGGACTTCGGGACCCAGTACTTC. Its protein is CASSSDFGTQYF.

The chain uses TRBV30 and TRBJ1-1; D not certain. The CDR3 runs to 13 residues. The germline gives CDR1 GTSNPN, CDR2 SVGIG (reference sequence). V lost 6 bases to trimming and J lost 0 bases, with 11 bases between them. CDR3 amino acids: CACGGQMNTEAFF. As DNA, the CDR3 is TGTGCCTGTGGTGGGCAGATGAACACTGAAGCTTTCTTT.

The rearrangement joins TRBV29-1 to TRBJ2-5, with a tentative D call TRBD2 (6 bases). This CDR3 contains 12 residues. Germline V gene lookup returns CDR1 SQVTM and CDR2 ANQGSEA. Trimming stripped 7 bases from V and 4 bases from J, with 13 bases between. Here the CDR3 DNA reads TGCAGCGGATACAGGCGGGGAGAGACCCAGTACTTC. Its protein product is CSGYRRGETQYF. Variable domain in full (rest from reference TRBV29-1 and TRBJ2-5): SAVISQKPSRDICQRGTSLTIQCQVDSQVTMMFWYRQQPGQSLTLIATANQGSEATYESGFVIDKFPISRPNLTFSTLTVSNMSPEDSSIYLCSGYRRGETQYFGPGTRLLVL.

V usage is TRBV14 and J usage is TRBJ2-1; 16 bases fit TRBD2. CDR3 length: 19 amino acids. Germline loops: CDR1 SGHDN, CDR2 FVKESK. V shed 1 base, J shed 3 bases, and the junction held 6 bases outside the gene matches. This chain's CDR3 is CASSQVSGLAGGYYNEQFF. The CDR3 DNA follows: TGTGCCAGCAGCCAAGTGTCGGGACTAGCGGGAGGGTACTACAATGAGCAGTTCTTC.

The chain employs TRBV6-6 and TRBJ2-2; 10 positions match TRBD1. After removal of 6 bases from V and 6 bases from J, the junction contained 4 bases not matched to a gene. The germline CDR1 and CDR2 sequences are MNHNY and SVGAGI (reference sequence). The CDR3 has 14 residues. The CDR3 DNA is TGTGCCAGCAGCCTAGGACAGGGGGCCGGGGAGCTGTTTTTT. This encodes CASSLGQGAGELFF.

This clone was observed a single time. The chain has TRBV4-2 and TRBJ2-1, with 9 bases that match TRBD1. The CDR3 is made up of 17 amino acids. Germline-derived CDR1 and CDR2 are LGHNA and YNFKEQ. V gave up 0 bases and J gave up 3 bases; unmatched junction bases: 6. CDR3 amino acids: CASSQEFVGQGYNEQFF. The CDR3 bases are TGTGCCAGCAGCCAAGAATTCGTGGGACAGGGCTACAATGAGCAGTTCTTC.

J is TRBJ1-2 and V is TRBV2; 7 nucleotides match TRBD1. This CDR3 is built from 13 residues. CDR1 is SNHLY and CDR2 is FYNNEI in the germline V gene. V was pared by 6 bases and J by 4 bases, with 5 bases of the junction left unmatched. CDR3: CASRETGTYGYTF. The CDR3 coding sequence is TGTGCCAGCAGAGAGACAGGGACCTATGGCTACACCTTC.

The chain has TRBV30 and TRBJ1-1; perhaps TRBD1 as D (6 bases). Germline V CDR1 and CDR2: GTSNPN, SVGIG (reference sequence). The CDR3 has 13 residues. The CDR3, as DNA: TGTGCACACGATACAGGGTCGGACACTGAAGCTTTCTTT. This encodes CAHDTGSDTEAFF.

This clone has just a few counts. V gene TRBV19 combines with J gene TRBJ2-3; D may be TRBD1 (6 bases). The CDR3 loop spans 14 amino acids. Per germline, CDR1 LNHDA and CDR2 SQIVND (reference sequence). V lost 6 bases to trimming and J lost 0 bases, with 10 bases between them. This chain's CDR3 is CASRSGDSTDTQYF. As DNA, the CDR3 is TGTGCCAGTAGGTCAGGGGATAGCACAGATACGCAGTATTTT.

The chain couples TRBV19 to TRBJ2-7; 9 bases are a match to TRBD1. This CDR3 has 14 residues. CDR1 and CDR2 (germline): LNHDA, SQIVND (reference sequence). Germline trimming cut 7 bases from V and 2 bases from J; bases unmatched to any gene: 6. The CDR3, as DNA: TGTGCCAGTAAGGGACAGGGCTCGACCTACGAGCAGTACTTC. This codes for CASKGQGSTYEQYF.

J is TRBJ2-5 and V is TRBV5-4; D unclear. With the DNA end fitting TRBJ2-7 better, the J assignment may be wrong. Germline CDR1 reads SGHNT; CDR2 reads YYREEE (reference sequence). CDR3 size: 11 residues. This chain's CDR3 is CASSGDYEQYF. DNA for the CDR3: TGTGCCAGCAGCGGCGACTACGAGCAGTACTTC.

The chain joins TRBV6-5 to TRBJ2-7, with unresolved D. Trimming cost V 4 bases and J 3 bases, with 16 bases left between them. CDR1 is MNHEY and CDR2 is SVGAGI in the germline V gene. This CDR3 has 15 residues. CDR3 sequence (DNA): TGTGCCAGCAGTTCTCTTCTTGGTGCAGGCTACGAGCAGTACTTC. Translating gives CASSSLLGAGYEQYF.

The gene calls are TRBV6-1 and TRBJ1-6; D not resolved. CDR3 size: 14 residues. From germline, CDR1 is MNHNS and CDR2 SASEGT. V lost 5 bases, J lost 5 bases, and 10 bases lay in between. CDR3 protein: CASSLTRDNSPLHF. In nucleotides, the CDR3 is TGTGCCAGCAGTTTGACACGAGATAATTCACCCCTCCACTTT.

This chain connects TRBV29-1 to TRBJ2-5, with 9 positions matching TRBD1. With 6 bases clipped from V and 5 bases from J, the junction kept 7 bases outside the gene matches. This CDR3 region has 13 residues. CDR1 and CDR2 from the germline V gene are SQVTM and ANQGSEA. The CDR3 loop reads CSVNRGRRETQYF. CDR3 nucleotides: TGCAGCGTAAACAGGGGGCGTCGGGAGACCCAGTACTTC.

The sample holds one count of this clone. The CDR3 bases are TGTGCCAGCAGCTTAGAAGGACTGTCAGGCACAGATACGCAGTATTTT. Translated: CASSLEGLSGTDTQYF. The genes are TRBV11-2 and TRBJ2-3; TRBD2 might be the D (5 bases). The germline CDR1 and CDR2 sequences are SGHAT and FQNNGV. This CDR3 spans 16 amino acids. Trimming shortened V by 0 bases and J by 1 base, and 11 bases separated the two germline ends.

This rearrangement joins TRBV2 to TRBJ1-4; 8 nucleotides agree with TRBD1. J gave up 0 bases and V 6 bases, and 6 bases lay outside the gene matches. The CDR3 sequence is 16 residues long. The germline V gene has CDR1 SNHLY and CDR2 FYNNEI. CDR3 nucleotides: TGTGCCAGCAGCAGGGGGCTCCTGGCAACTAATGAAAAACTGTTTTTT. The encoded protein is CASSRGLLATNEKLFF.

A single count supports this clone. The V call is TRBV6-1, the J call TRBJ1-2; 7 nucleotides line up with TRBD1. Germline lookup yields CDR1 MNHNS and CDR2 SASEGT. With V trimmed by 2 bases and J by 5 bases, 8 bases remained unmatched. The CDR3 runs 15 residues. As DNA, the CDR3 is TGTGCCAGCAGTGAATTGGGGGACAGAACTTATGGCTACACCTTC. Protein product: CASSELGDRTYGYTF.

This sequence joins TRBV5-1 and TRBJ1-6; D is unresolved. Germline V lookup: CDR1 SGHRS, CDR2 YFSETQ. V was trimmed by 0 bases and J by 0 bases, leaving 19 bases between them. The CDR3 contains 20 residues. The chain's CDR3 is CASSLVNLAPGSSYNSPLHF. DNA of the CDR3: TGCGCCAGCAGCTTGGTGAATTTGGCCCCAGGAAGCTCCTATAATTCACCCCTCCACTTT.